A selection of T cell receptor beta chains follows, all from one sample in a study of shared clonotypes between healthy human individuals. Data came from immunoSEQ multiplex PCR; TCRdb stores just in-frame clones and leaves some out. The profile shows some 2,400,000 clones, approximately 95% of them singletons. The specimen was naive CD4+ T cells sorted from blood. These receptors came from a man aged 18 to 29 in good health. The CDR3 runs from the conserved cysteine through the conserved F or W. D genes are given only for firm matches. Rows give clone size only sometimes, using once, few, many, or a class for an expanded clone.

d_call j_call v_call clone_size cdr3_aa cdr3_nt
- TRBJ2-3 TRBV30 - CAWIRPGFGTDTQYF TGTGCCTGGATTAGACCGGGATTCGGCACAGATACGCAGTATTTT
- TRBJ2-7 TRBV11-2 - CASSLDRWTPGSYEQYF TGTGCCAGCAGCTTAGATAGGTGGACTCCTGGCTCCTACGAGCAGTACTTC
TRBD1 TRBJ2-3 TRBV18 - CASSPRQGEPTQYF TGTGCCAGCTCACCCCGACAGGGGGAGCCTACGCAGTATTTT
- TRBJ2-7 TRBV5-1 - CASSPGAGLSSYEQYF TGCGCCAGCAGCCCGGGGGCAGGGTTAAGCTCCTACGAGCAGTACTTC
- TRBJ2-3 TRBV30 - CAWSPTSYTQYF TGTGCCTGGAGCCCGACCAGTTACACGCAGTATTTT
- TRBJ2-7 TRBV7-7 - CASFWTSTYEQYF TGTGCTAGCTTCTGGACGTCTACATACGAGCAGTACTTC
TRBD2 TRBJ2-2 TRBV4-1 - CASSQDDRGGLGGELFF TGCGCCAGCAGCCAAGATGACCGGGGAGGGTTAGGCGGGGAGCTGTTTTTT
- TRBJ1-1 TRBV5-8 - CASSFTGGSTEAFF TGTGCCAGCAGCTTTACCGGGGGCTCTACTGAAGCTTTCTTT
TRBD2 TRBJ2-5 TRBV7-3 - CASSRGTTETQYF TGTGCCAGCAGCCGCGGGACTACAGAGACCCAGTACTTC
- TRBJ1-2 TRBV5-1 - CASSLEGRTYGYTF TGCGCCAGCAGCTTGGAGGGACGAACTTATGGCTACACCTTC
TRBD1 TRBJ2-7 TRBV7-8 - CASSFIGQGFYEQYF TGTGCCAGCAGCTTTATAGGACAGGGATTCTACGAGCAGTACTTC
- TRBJ2-4 TRBV7-8 - CASSLAAGQGLNRLAKNIQYF TGTGCCAGCAGCTTAGCGGCCGGGCAGGGGCTCAATCGCCTGGCCAAAAACATTCAGTACTTC
- TRBJ2-5 TRBV18 - CASSLRLGQETQYF TGTGCCAGCTCACTAAGGCTTGGGCAAGAGACCCAGTACTTC
- TRBJ1-3 TRBV6-6 - CASSPQGLGNTIYF TGTGCCAGCAGTCCCCAAGGGTTGGGAAACACCATATATTTT
TRBD1 TRBJ1-6 TRBV30 - CAWDRVDTNSPLHF TGTGCCTGGGACAGGGTTGACACTAATTCACCCCTCCACTTT
- TRBJ1-2 TRBV7-2 once CASSPRVAGGYTF TGTGCCAGCAGCCCCCGGGTTGCGGGTGGCTACACCTTC
- TRBJ2-7 TRBV30 - CAWSLGGGEQYF TGTGCCTGGAGTCTGGGGGGCGGTGAGCAGTACTTC
TRBD2 TRBJ2-3 TRBV29-1 - CSGQRGGTDTQYF TGCAGCGGGCAACGGGGGGGCACAGATACGCAGTATTTT
- TRBJ1-6 TRBV27 - CATRRETVYNSPLHF TGTGCCACCCGACGGGAGACAGTTTATAATTCACCCCTCCACTTT
- TRBJ1-1 TRBV11-2 - CASSVGTLNTEAFF TGTGCCAGCAGCGTTGGGACACTAAACACTGAAGCTTTCTTT
- TRBJ2-7 TRBV7-6 - CASSPFTAMVYPGEQYF TGTGCCAGCAGCCCATTTACCGCGATGGTCTACCCGGGCGAGCAGTACTTC
TRBD1 TRBJ2-3 TRBV6-1 - CASSESRTGATDTQYF TGTGCCAGCAGTGAAAGCAGGACAGGGGCAACAGATACGCAGTATTTT
- TRBJ2-1 TRBV6-5 - CASRRNPMDEQFF TGTGCCAGCAGAAGAAACCCGATGGATGAGCAGTTCTTC
TRBD2 TRBJ2-5 TRBV6-6 - CASSGGLVLQETQYF TGTGCCAGCAGTGGGGGACTAGTTTTACAAGAGACCCAGTACTTC
TRBD2 TRBJ2-1 TRBV5-1 - CASSPGLAPVNEQFF TGCGCCAGCAGCCCGGGACTAGCCCCTGTCAATGAGCAGTTCTTC
TRBD1 TRBJ1-3 TRBV7-2 - CASSFTGGRSGNTIYF TGTGCCAGCAGCTTCACAGGGGGGCGCTCTGGAAACACCATATATTTT
TRBD1 TRBJ1-6 TRBV11-2 - CASSGGQTINSPLHF TGTGCCAGCAGCGGGGGACAGACAATAAATTCACCCCTCCACTTT
- TRBJ1-2 TRBV28 - CASIGQRGEGYTF TGTGCCAGCATTGGACAGCGCGGAGAGGGCTACACCTTC
- TRBJ2-7 TRBV7-2 - CASSGVLFYEQYF TGTGCCAGCAGCGGGGTCCTATTCTACGAGCAGTACTTC
TRBD2 TRBJ2-7 TRBV6-5 - CASSPGTSGRSEQYF TGTGCCAGCAGTCCAGGGACTAGCGGGAGGAGCGAGCAGTACTTC
TRBD2 TRBJ2-2 TRBV27 - CASSPYPTSHGELFF TGTGCCAGCAGTCCTTACCCGACTAGCCACGGGGAGCTGTTTTTT
- TRBJ2-7 TRBV13 - CASSLKPTAREQYF TGTGCCAGCAGCTTAAAACCGACAGCTCGTGAGCAGTACTTC